The following is a T cell receptor (beta chain) sequence with its context. This clone appeared a few times. Its antigen target is currently unknown. No base qualities exist here, and no much larger clone lies one base off it. The CDR3 numbers 13 residues from cysteine through phenylalanine. The DNA shown is the 39-base CDR3, in frame from base 1. V is reduced by 3 bases and J by 5 bases, leaving a spacing of 11 bases between them. CDR1 and CDR2 are drawn from the germline V gene: SQVTM, ANQGSEA. The source of the sample is a study of cytomegalovirus exposure and HLA in healthy donors (dated by TCRdb to about 2017). Notes on the research overall: According to an earlier analysis of 450 to 650 of the donors, about 190 million T cells yielded 117 million unique TCR beta sequences and 276 Gb of sequence data. An early release covering roughly 640 HLA-typed donors comprised about 310 gigabases of sequencing data and tens of millions of unique TCR sequences. The genetic ancestry cluster associated with self-reported Caucasian donors included 81% of the roughly 360 genotyped donors. The study aimed to test whether signatures of past pathogen exposure could be identified by cataloging public T cell receptors. The study used immunosequencing to profile the T cell repertoires of 600 to 850 subjects and linked those repertoires to cytomegalovirus serostatus. Besides the first cohort of hundreds of subjects, a separate validation cohort made up of 120 different subjects was used. High-throughput TCR immunosequencing, statistical association of individual TCRs with disease status, and machine learning were combined to predict cytomegalovirus infection status. A later analysis re-analyzed previously published TCR beta repertoires from hundreds of donors and added high-resolution HLA genotyping to study TCR occurrence patterns. The later analysis used no new phenotypic data to find candidate immune exposures, relying instead on TCR beta sequences and their occurrence across donors. An earlier analysis of 587 of the donors used high-throughput TCR beta sequencing to judge whether each TCR beta V gene segment behaved as functional or pseudogenic. Donor age, sex, ethnicity and CMV serostatus were compiled together with the repertoire data. A later genetic analysis took genome-wide SNP genotypes for about 65% of the 666 donors and used that subset as a discovery cohort. All discovery cohort repertoires had been generated on a single sequencing platform. HLA typing covered class I and class II loci at four-digit resolution. The number of donors typed differed by locus, with 629-630 for A, B, C, DRB1 and DQB1, more than 500 for DQA1, over 600 for DPA1, and over 400 for DPB1. Several DR-DQ haplotypes were handled as single units for association and clustering because linkage in the cohort was strong. Among roughly 400 genotyped donors of the cohort, an average of roughly 230,000 unique TCR beta nucleotide sequences was sequenced per donor, of which about 18% were non-productive. The study at large found these results: In a later analysis, several top co-occurrence clusters were reported to appear linked to parvovirus B19, influenza, CMV and Epstein-Barr virus. A later analysis found that most CMV-associated TCR beta chains appeared HLA-restricted, with HLA associations seemingly driven largely by CMV exposure. In an earlier analysis of some 500 of the donors, most TCR beta V segments appeared in productive rearrangements about 87% or about 30% of the time, broadly matching IMGT annotations. Because HLA typing was unavailable for some donors at each locus, only the typed subset was used in association tests. Roughly 17 rarely observed V segments, including chromosome 9 orphons, were excluded from the earlier analysis of just under 600 of the donors because counts were too low. The sequencing pipeline was judged likely to have produced a cluster of highly shared sequence variants as a technical artifact. A further reported finding was that TCR beta sequences accurately predicted the HLA-A and HLA-B alleles for most subjects in the first cohort. Some IMGT-functional V segments, including TRBV6-2 and TRBV6-3, could not be distinguished by the 87-base-pair reads and were therefore excluded. Compared with the approximately 720-donor mean, donors in an Asian-associated ancestry cluster had fewer N-insertions in productive TCRs, according to a later genetic analysis. Most TCR sequences were seen in very few donors, while some public TCRs were found in many individuals. Linkage disequilibrium might explain the correlated functional status among segregating V segments, but an unknown experimental factor could not be ruled out. The authors suggested that the approach could potentially be extended to other disease states and immunological phenotypes. Assigning TCR associations to individual alleles was difficult when HLA alleles, especially DR and DQ, strongly co-occurred. A later analysis associated some 17,000 TCR beta sequences with specific HLA alleles at a false discovery rate of 0.05. A few of the identified cytomegalovirus-associated TCR beta chains were confirmed in vitro to be specific for cytomegalovirus antigens. An association between a missense DCLRE1C variant and V-gene and J-gene trimming of TCR beta chains was found in a later genetic analysis and replicated in an independent cohort. Presence/absence analyses assumed roughly uniform sequencing depth across donors, an assumption that may not hold. In a later analysis, TCR association rates were found to vary across HLA loci, with the most associated TCRs seen for DRB1 alleles and the fewest for HLA-C alleles. The study listed 150 to 200 TCR beta chains as associated with cytomegalovirus. This cohort had only TCR beta chains sequenced, and the lack of alpha or paired-chain data limited which features could be detected. In a later analysis, HLA-associated TCR beta chains showed more clonal expansion and lower generation probabilities than non-associated chains that were equally common. Cytomegalovirus status was reported to be diagnosed by the classifier with high specificity and sensitivity in both the original and validation cohorts. For the cohort, immune exposure information was limited to CMV serostatus.

The cohort consisted of approximately 670 healthy bone marrow donors. At the time of sampling, all cohort members were nominally healthy, though unrecorded immune exposures were likely present. The donor was CMV seropositive and belonged to the group of 250 to 300 seropositive cohort members. Each donor provided a peripheral blood sample, and peripheral blood mononuclear cells were used for TCR beta sequencing. The Qiagen DNeasy Blood Extraction Kit was used to extract genomic DNA from the blood cell samples. Library preparation employed the immunoSEQ multiplex PCR assay. For the multiplex PCR, a mixture combining 60 forward primers for TCR Vbeta segments and 13 reverse primers for TCR Jbeta segments was used. Amplification of the CDR3 region of rearranged TCR beta genes was performed with a multiplex PCR assay on genomic DNA. On the Illumina HiSeq System, the amplified TCR beta libraries were sequenced as 87-base-pair reads. Per the source publication's procedure: In a later analysis, tens of millions of unique TCR beta chains were counted across the roughly 670 repertoires, and around 11 million of these chains were shared by at least two donors. To remove PCR and sequencing errors, raw reads were error-corrected and collapsed into unique sequences using a nearest-neighbor algorithm that merged closely related sequences. V, D and J gene segments were assigned by aligning CDR3 sequences to IMGT reference sequences. For a sequence to be retained, at least a six-nucleotide match to both a V gene segment and a J gene segment was required. Rearrangements were classified as productive when the CDR3 lacked stop codons and remained in frame with V and J, and all other rearrangements were classified as non-productive. CDR3 was defined according to IMGT convention as the region running from the second conserved V-encoded cysteine to the conserved J-encoded phenylalanine. The earlier analysis of about 640 of the donors excluded any sequence lacking an unambiguous match to a single V gene segment. In an earlier analysis of some 590 of the donors, V segments were called functional above 56.7% productive rearrangements and were called segregating when the between-donor standard deviation exceeded 5%. A statistical classification framework was developed to diagnose cytomegalovirus status using the catalog of TCR beta chain sequences. In a later analysis, TCR nucleotide sequences were compared against IMGT/GENE-DB human TR gene sequences so that V and J genes could be assigned. In a later analysis, CDR3 sequences and most-parsimonious VDJ recombination scenarios were assigned using the TCRdist pipeline. In a later analysis, each TCR beta chain was defined by its CDR3 amino acid sequence together with its V-gene family, and reads lacking a unique V-gene family were excluded. As a way to deal with suspected cross-contamination and a sequencing artifact, a later analysis dropped 450 to 700 nucleotide sequences that were highly shared and had low generation probability. For each public chain, a later analysis derived a clonal expansion index from normalized ranks of inferred template counts within each repertoire. Generation probabilities in a later analysis came from a VDJ recombination model fitted to out-of-frame rearrangements, and those results were checked against IGoR. Hypergeometric tests were used in a later analysis to score TCR-TCR, TCR-HLA and TCR-CMV co-occurrence, with a repertoire-size bias correction applied to the TCR pairs. In a later analysis, false discovery rates were estimated by permuting HLA or CMV assignments 20 times. In a later analysis, co-occurring TCRs were grouped using DBSCAN, with TCRdist sequence similarity added in when clustering inside HLA-allele-positive subsets. Repertoires with fewer than 30,000 or more than 120,000 public chains were left out of co-occurrence clustering, as were a handful of repertoires with anomalous nucleotide sharing. Entries here come from immuneACCESS through TCRdb and include only in-frame sequences with V and J called. Some clones fail to appear in such tables; in the studies checked, an unresolved V gene covers under half of the shortfall, and the cause of the remainder is unknown. V, J and clone size were drawn from that table, and D and trimming were deduced from the DNA. The sample table contains 100,000 to 150,000 clones; only one count was recorded for roughly 78% of them. The ten largest clones represent 7% to 9.5% of the sample.

The rearranged chain carries TRBV29-1 and TRBJ2-1; confidence is insufficient to name the D gene. This receptor was taken from a man aged 30 to 45 in good health and CMV-seropositive. Specimen: PBMCs. The CDR3 region has the sequence CSVDTTTDNEQFF. The DNA sequence reads TGCAGCGTTGATACTACTACCGACAATGAGCAGTTCTTC.